This TCR beta chain emerged from a study of blood T cell repertoires in COVID-19. The table came from immunoSEQ multiplex PCR; TCRdb's copy has only in-frame clones and leaves some out. Of tens of thousands of clones detected, 85% to 90% appear once; the ten largest clones hold 14%. Sample: peripheral blood. This clonotype was sampled from a man aged 65 to 79 with active or convalescent COVID-19.

CDR3 DNA: TGCAGCGTTGAAGCTGACCGAGGGGAGACCCAGTACTTC. It translates to CSVEADRGETQYF. This chain uses TRBV29-1 with TRBJ2-5, with D perhaps TRBD2 (5 bases). CDR1 SQVTM and CDR2 ANQGSEA come from the germline V gene. V lost 1 base and J 5 bases, leaving 11 bases between the germline ends. The CDR3 is 13 residues long.